A single sample gave rise to the 31 T cell receptor beta chains below, sequenced in a study of shared T cell receptors in the human thymus. Only in-frame clones appear in the TCRdb table, and some are missing; sequencing was by immunoSEQ multiplex PCR. This table has some 640,000 clones, more than 75% appearing once. Separately, the same data were catalogued under a study of human thymus T cells.

What was sequenced was thymocytes. All receptors come from a boy in the first two years of life with a congenital heart defect.

The chain has TRBV5-1 and TRBJ2-1; 10 bases are shared with TRBD2. The CDR3 length is 15 residues. Germline lookup yields CDR1 SGHRS and CDR2 YFSETQ. The V segment lost 5 bases and the J segment 6 bases; nucleotides outside the gene matches: 8. The CDR3 is CASSSEASGSNEQFF. In DNA, the CDR3 is TGCGCCAGCAGTTCAGAGGCTAGCGGGAGCAATGAGCAGTTCTTC.

This rearrangement joins TRBV5-6 to TRBJ2-3; 9 bases are shared with TRBD2. There are 16 residues in the CDR3. V dropped 3 bases and J dropped 0; count of bases not matched to a gene: 5. In germline, CDR1 is SGHDT, CDR2 YYEEEE. CDR3 in DNA: TGTGCCAGCAGCTCGATTAGCGGGGGAAGCACAGATACGCAGTATTTT. Residues: CASSSISGGSTDTQYF.

A remark on this clone: One junction end disagrees with the germline gene, perhaps due to a read error. Distinct nucleotide sequences in the sample also encode this CDR3. V and J are TRBV9 and TRBJ1-6; TRBD1 agrees at 9 bases. Germline V gives CDR1 SGDLS, CDR2 YYNGEE. The CDR3 is made up of 16 amino acids. The CDR3 DNA reads as TGTGCCAGCAGCGCACGGGACAGGGAGCGGAATTCCCCCCTCCACTTT. Translation: CASSARDRERNSPLHF.

This clone was seen a few times. V and J are TRBV19 and TRBJ1-2, with 7 bases identical to TRBD1. The V gene's germline CDR1 is LNHDA and CDR2 SQIVND (reference sequence). The V segment lost 6 bases and the J segment 6 bases; nucleotides outside the gene matches: 4. This CDR3 has 12 amino acids. The CDR3 DNA follows: TGTGCCAGTAGGACAGGGAAGGATGGCTACACCTTC. Translating gives CASRTGKDGYTF.

The chain uses TRBV5-8 and TRBJ2-7, with TRBD2 as a possible D gene (6 bases). V gave up 2 bases and J gave up 7 bases, with 13 bases separating them. Looked up from germline, CDR1 is SGHTS and CDR2 is YDEGEE. This CDR3 has 13 amino acids. Here the CDR3 DNA reads TGTGCCAGCAGCTTAAGACTAGGGCGGGAGCAGTACTTC. Its translation: CASSLRLGREQYF. Looking up the rest from reference TRBV5-8 and TRBJ2-7 gives the full variable domain: EAGVTQSPTHLIKTRGQQATLRCSPISGHTSVYWYQQALGLGLQFLLWYDEGEERNRGNFPPRFSGRQFPNYSSELNVNALELEDSALYLCASSLRLGREQYFGPGTRLTVT.

The chain is built from TRBV5-1 and TRBJ2-7, with TRBD1 matching 8 bases. The CDR3 length is 12 residues. V lost 3 bases to trimming and J lost 6 bases; unmatched junction nucleotides: 2. Germline values: CDR1 SGHRS, CDR2 YFSETQ. CDR3 coding DNA: TGCGCCAGCAGCTATGGACAGGGCGAGCAGTACTTC. The encoded protein is CASSYGQGEQYF.

The J gene is TRBJ1-1, the V gene TRBV14; TRBD1 might be the D (6 bases). CDR3 length equals 14 residues. With 5 bases removed from V and 1 base from J, the gap between germline ends came to 11 bases. Looked up from germline, CDR1 is SGHDN and CDR2 is FVKESK. The CDR3 DNA reads TGTGCCAGCAGCGCAAGACAGGAGAACACTGAAGCTTTCTTT. It encodes CASSARQENTEAFF.

This clone was picked up one time. The chain joins TRBV14 to TRBJ2-5, with 10 nucleotides matching TRBD2. V lost 0 bases, J lost 1 base, and 11 bases stayed unmatched. CDR1 is SGHDN and CDR2 is FVKESK in the germline V gene. There are 19 residues in the CDR3. The CDR3 spells CASSQEGPPSGGTQETQYF. CDR3 nucleotide sequence: TGTGCCAGCAGCCAAGAGGGGCCCCCTAGCGGGGGCACCCAAGAGACCCAGTACTTC.

This clone is a singleton in its sample. V is TRBV4-3 and J is TRBJ2-1; 9 nucleotides match TRBD1. Germline CDR1 and CDR2: LGHNA and YSLEER. The V and J ends lost 5 bases and 6 bases, in that order; junction bases with no gene match: 5. This CDR3 spans 14 amino acids. CDR3: CASSSGTGSNEQFF. CDR3 DNA sequence: TGCGCCAGCAGCTCCGGGACAGGGTCCAATGAGCAGTTCTTC.

Here the CDR3 reads CASSLLDLLAGGRDTQYF. The CDR3 coding sequence is TGCGCCAGCAGCTTGTTGGACTTACTAGCGGGGGGGCGAGATACGCAGTATTTT. J is TRBJ2-3 and V is TRBV5-1; 13 nucleotides align to TRBD2. The V and J ends lost 1 base and 5 bases, in that order; junction bases with no gene match: 10. The germline CDR1 and CDR2 sequences are SGHRS and YFSETQ. This CDR3 region has 18 residues.

This rearrangement joins TRBV29-1 to TRBJ2-1, with 8 nucleotides matching TRBD2. This CDR3 spans 15 amino acids. Germline V gene sequence: CDR1 SQVTM, CDR2 ANQGSEA. V shed 6 bases and J 2 bases; nucleotides not matched to a gene: 9. This CDR3 is CSVISGTTPYNEQFF. The CDR3 DNA sequence: TGCAGCGTGATTAGCGGGACGACCCCCTACAATGAGCAGTTCTTC.

V is TRBV15 and J is TRBJ2-5; D may be TRBD2 (6 bases). Trimming removed 3 bases from V and 1 base from J, with 18 bases in between. Germline CDR1 and CDR2: LNHNV and YYDKDF (reference sequence). This CDR3 comprises 17 residues. CDR3 nucleotides: TGTGCCACCAGCAGTCCTCGGAGGGACGGACCCCAAGAGACCCAGTACTTC. Translating it yields CATSSPRRDGPQETQYF.

The chain is built from TRBV7-2 and TRBJ1-5; TRBD1 matches at 7 bases. After removal of 5 bases from V and 4 bases from J, the junction contained 11 bases not matched to a gene. This CDR3 has 16 residues. CDR1 SGHTA and CDR2 FQGNSA come from the germline V gene. The CDR3 protein is CASSPFPDRENQPQHF. The CDR3 DNA follows: TGTGCCAGCAGCCCCTTCCCAGACAGGGAGAATCAGCCCCAGCATTTT.

The chain carries TRBV5-1 and TRBJ2-2; tentatively, D is TRBD1 (5 bases). There are 16 residues in the CDR3. V lost 0 bases and J lost 4, with 13 bases in between. CDR1 SGHRS and CDR2 YFSETQ come from the germline V gene. CDR3: CASSLATRRGTGELFF. The CDR3 region has the DNA TGCGCCAGCAGCTTGGCCACTCGTAGGGGCACCGGGGAGCTGTTTTTT.

This clone was counted between two and nine times. V gene TRBV4-3 combines with J gene TRBJ2-7; TRBD2 aligns across 8 bases. The CDR3 is 17 amino acids. Trimming at V came to 0 bases and at J to 0 bases, leaving 7 bases not matched to a gene. Looked up from germline, CDR1 is LGHNA and CDR2 is YSLEER. The CDR3 is CASSQETTSGSSYEQYF. CDR3 bases: TGCGCCAGCAGCCAAGAAACTACCAGCGGGAGCTCCTACGAGCAGTACTTC.

This chain connects TRBV5-6 to TRBJ2-7, with 10 bases aligning to TRBD1. This CDR3 region has 16 residues. CDR1 and CDR2 from the germline V gene are SGHDT and YYEEEE. With V trimmed by 0 bases and J by 2 bases, 5 bases remained unmatched. As DNA, the CDR3 is TGTGCCAGCAGCTTGGCCGTGGACAGGGGGGCCTACGAGCAGTACTTC. It yields the protein CASSLAVDRGAYEQYF.

The chain recombines TRBV5-1 with TRBJ2-7, with D perhaps matching TRBD1 (6 bases). The V gene's germline CDR1 is SGHRS and CDR2 YFSETQ. This CDR3 spans 15 amino acids. V lost 3 bases to trimming and J lost 5 bases, with 18 bases between them. This CDR3 is CASSWAYTGTDEQYF. CDR3 nucleotides: TGCGCCAGCAGCTGGGCGTATACAGGGACCGACGAGCAGTACTTC.

V is TRBV10-3 and J is TRBJ1-2; 11 bases are shared with TRBD1. The V and J ends lost 10 bases and 5 bases, in that order; junction bases with no gene match: 6. Germline loops: CDR1 ENHRY, CDR2 SYGVKD. The CDR3 has 13 residues. In DNA, the CDR3 is TGTGCCACCGAGGGGACAGGGGGATATGGCTACACCTTC. This codes for CATEGTGGYGYTF.

The chain has TRBV7-8 and TRBJ1-2; D unresolved. CDR3 length: 16 amino acids. Germline V gene data show CDR1 as SGHVS and CDR2 as FQNEAQ. Trimming stripped 5 bases from V and 4 bases from J, with 20 bases between. The CDR3 loop reads CASSESPRVSLYGYTF. Here the CDR3 DNA reads TGTGCCAGCAGCGAGAGCCCGAGAGTTTCCCTCTATGGCTACACCTTC.

The CDR3 sequence is CASSAARDDNSPLHF. CDR3 coding DNA: TGTGCCAGCAGTGCGGCCCGGGATGATAATTCACCCCTCCACTTT. The chain links TRBV6-5 to TRBJ1-6; D gene uncertain. This CDR3 comprises 15 residues. V was shortened by 5 bases and J by 5 bases, with 13 bases between the two germline ends. The germline CDR1 and CDR2 sequences are MNHEY and SVGAGI.

This chain connects TRBV28 to TRBJ1-5, with unresolved D. CDR3 length equals 15 residues. In germline, CDR1 is MDHEN, CDR2 SYDVKM. Trimming shortened V by 2 bases and J by 1 base, and 9 bases separated the two germline ends. CDR3 sequence (DNA): TGTGCCAGCAGTTTAGTTCGCCAGAGCAATCAGCCCCAGCATTTT. Translating it yields CASSLVRQSNQPQHF.

The chain uses TRBV7-2 and TRBJ1-2; the match to TRBD1 covers 11 bases. V dropped 4 bases and J dropped 6; count of bases not matched to a gene: 10. In germline, CDR1 is SGHTA, CDR2 FQGNSA. The CDR3 extends over 16 amino acids. CDR3 bases: TGTGCCAGCAGCTCAACCCCACCGGGACAGGGGGATGGCTACACCTTC. Protein product: CASSSTPPGQGDGYTF.

The J gene is TRBJ2-7, the V gene TRBV25-1; 12 bases map to TRBD1. The CDR3 spans 18 residues. CDR1 is MGHDK, CDR2 SYGVNS, per germline. Losses at the gene ends were 6 bases for V and 5 bases for J; bases not matched to a gene: 17. The DNA of the CDR3 is TGTGCCAGCAGCAGAAGGAGACCGGGACAGGGGGCGCTCGACGAGCAGTACTTC. The encoded protein is CASSRRRPGQGALDEQYF.

This chain links TRBV4-1 with TRBJ2-2, with 8 nucleotides matching TRBD1. Germline V lookup: CDR1 MGHRA, CDR2 YSYEKL. CDR3 length: 16 amino acids. V trimming: 2 bases; J trimming: 8 bases; junction bases outside the gene matches: 10. The DNA of the CDR3 is TGCGCCAGCAGCCAACCCCTAGCAGGGGGCACAGGGGAGCTGTTTTTT. This encodes CASSQPLAGGTGELFF.

This clone showed up just once. Other DNA sequences within the sample encode an identical CDR3. V and J are TRBV5-1 and TRBJ1-1; D is unresolved. CDR3 length equals 13 residues. V was cut by 0 bases and J by 3 bases, with 6 bases left in between. Germline values: CDR1 SGHRS, CDR2 YFSETQ. CDR3 sequence: CASSLGRDTEAFF. The CDR3 nucleotides read TGCGCCAGCAGCTTGGGACGGGACACTGAAGCTTTCTTT.

This clone has more than one count but fewer than ten. This chain connects TRBV5-8 to TRBJ2-7; D may be TRBD1 (6 bases). This CDR3 contains 16 residues. CDR1 SGHTS and CDR2 YDEGEE come from the germline V gene. The V and J ends lost 1 base and 1 base respectively, with 15 bases between them. The DNA of the CDR3 is TGTGCCAGCAGCTTGATACAGGGATTAGAATCCTACGAGCAGTACTTC. It translates to CASSLIQGLESYEQYF. Drawing the rest from reference TRBV5-8 and TRBJ2-7, the complete variable domain is EAGVTQSPTHLIKTRGQQATLRCSPISGHTSVYWYQQALGLGLQFLLWYDEGEERNRGNFPPRFSGRQFPNYSSELNVNALELEDSALYLCASSLIQGLESYEQYFGPGTRLTVT.

V is TRBV15 and J is TRBJ1-2; 9 bases align to TRBD1. The CDR3 covers 14 residues. Germline trimming cut 1 base from V and 4 bases from J; bases unmatched to any gene: 1. The V gene's germline CDR1 is LNHNV and CDR2 YYDKDF (reference sequence). This CDR3 reads CATSRGTGAYGYTF. The CDR3 bases are TGTGCCACCAGCAGAGGGACAGGGGCCTATGGCTACACCTTC.

This clone turned up a few times. The CDR3 region is CASSTKSGGGLAGVKPYNEQFF. CDR3 in DNA: TGTGCCAGCAGCACCAAGAGTGGGGGGGGGTTGGCGGGAGTAAAACCCTACAATGAGCAGTTCTTC. The chain links TRBV28 to TRBJ2-1; 7 bases agree with TRBD2. The germline V gene has CDR1 MDHEN and CDR2 SYDVKM. This CDR3 is 22 amino acids long. The ends lost 6 bases at V and 2 bases at J; junction bases unmatched: 28.

This clone appeared once. The DNA for the CDR3 is TGTGCCAGCAGTTCACCGGGACTAGCTAACTACGAGCAGTACTTC. Encoded protein: CASSSPGLANYEQYF. This chain links TRBV27 with TRBJ2-7; 9 positions agree with TRBD2. V was pared by 4 bases and J by 3 bases, with 7 bases of the junction left unmatched. The V gene's germline CDR1 is MNHEY and CDR2 SMNVEV (reference sequence). The CDR3 contains 15 residues.

The gene calls are TRBV5-1 and TRBJ2-3; 10 bases align to TRBD2. The CDR3 contains 19 residues. Germline V gene sequence: CDR1 SGHRS, CDR2 YFSETQ. V was clipped by 0 bases and J by 2 bases; unmatched bases: 12. The CDR3 sequence is CASSLGLAGGVPDTDTQYF. CDR3 DNA: TGCGCCAGCAGCTTGGGGTTAGCGGGGGGCGTCCCGGACACAGATACGCAGTATTTT.

The V call is TRBV7-2, the J call TRBJ1-2; perhaps TRBD1 as D (5 bases). This CDR3 has 14 amino acids. V dropped 1 base and J dropped 4 bases, with 10 bases sitting between them. CDR1 and CDR2 (germline): SGHTA, FQGNSA. The DNA for the CDR3 is TGTGCCAGCAGCTTAGTAACAGGAGTCTATGGCTACACCTTC. Amino acids: CASSLVTGVYGYTF.